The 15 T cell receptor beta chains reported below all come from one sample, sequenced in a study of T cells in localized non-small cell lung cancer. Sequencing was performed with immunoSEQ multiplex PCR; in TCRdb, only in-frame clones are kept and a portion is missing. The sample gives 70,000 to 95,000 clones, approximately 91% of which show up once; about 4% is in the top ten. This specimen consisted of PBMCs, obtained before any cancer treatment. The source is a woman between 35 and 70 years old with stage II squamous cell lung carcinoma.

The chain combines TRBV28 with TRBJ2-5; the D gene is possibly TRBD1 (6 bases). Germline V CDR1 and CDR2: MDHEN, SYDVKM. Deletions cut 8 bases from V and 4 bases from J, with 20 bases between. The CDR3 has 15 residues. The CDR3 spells CASCGQTTKGETQYF. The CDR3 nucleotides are TGTGCCAGCTGCGGACAGACAACCAAGGGAGAGACCCAGTACTTC. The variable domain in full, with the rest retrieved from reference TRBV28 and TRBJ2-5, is DVKVTQSSRYLVKRTGEKVFLECVQDMDHENMFWYRQDPGLGLRLIYFSYDVKMKEKGDIPEGYSVSREKKERFSLILESASTNQTSMYLCASCGQTTKGETQYFGPGTRLLVL.

This CDR3 reads CASSFRGIGSNQPQHF. CDR3 coding DNA: TGTGCCAGCAGTTTTAGGGGGATAGGTAGCAATCAGCCCCAGCATTTT. The chain recombines TRBV27 with TRBJ1-5; TRBD1 might be the D (6 bases). The CDR3 extends over 16 amino acids. CDR1 is MNHEY, CDR2 SMNVEV, per germline (reference sequence). The V and J ends lost 3 bases and 0 bases respectively, with 12 bases between them.

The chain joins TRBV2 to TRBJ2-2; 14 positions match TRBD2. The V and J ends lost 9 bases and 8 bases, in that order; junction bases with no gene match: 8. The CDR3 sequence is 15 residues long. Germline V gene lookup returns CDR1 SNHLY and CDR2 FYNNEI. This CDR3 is CASRGLAGAAGELFF. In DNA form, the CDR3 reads TGTGCCAGTAGGGGACTAGCGGGAGCAGCGGGGGAGCTGTTTTTT. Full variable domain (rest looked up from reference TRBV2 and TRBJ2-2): EPEVTQTPSHQVTQMGQEVILRCVPISNHLYFYWYRQILGQKVEFLVSFYNNEISEKSEIFDDQFSVERPDGSNFTLKIRSTKLEDSAMYFCASRGLAGAAGELFFGEGSRLTVL.

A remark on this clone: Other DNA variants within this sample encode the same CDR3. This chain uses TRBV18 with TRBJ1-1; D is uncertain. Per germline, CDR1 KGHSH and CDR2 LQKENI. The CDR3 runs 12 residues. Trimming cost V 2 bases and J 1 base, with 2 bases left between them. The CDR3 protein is CASSPGNTEAFF. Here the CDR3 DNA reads TGTGCCAGCTCACCAGGGAACACTGAAGCTTTCTTT.

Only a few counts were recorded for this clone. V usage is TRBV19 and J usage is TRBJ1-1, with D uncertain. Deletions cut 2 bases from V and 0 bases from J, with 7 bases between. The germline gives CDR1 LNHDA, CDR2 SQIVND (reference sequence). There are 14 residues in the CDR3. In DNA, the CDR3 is TGTGCCAGTAGTATACGAGGCATGAACACTGAAGCTTTCTTT. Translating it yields CASSIRGMNTEAFF.

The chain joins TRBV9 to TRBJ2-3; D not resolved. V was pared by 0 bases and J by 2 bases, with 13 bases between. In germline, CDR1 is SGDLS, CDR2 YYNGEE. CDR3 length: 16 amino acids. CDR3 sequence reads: CASSVELGRHTDTQYF. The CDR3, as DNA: TGTGCCAGCAGCGTAGAACTGGGCAGGCACACAGATACGCAGTATTTT.

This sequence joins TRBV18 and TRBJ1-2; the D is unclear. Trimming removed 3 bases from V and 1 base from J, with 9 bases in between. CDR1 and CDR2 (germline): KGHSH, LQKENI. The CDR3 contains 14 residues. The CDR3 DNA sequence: TGTGCCAGCTCACCGGCGACGGATAACTATGGCTACACCTTC. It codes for CASSPATDNYGYTF. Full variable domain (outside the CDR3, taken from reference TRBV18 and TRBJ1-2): NAGVMQNPRHLVRRRGQEARLRCSPMKGHSHVYWYRQLPEEGLKFMVYLQKENIIDESGMPKERFSAEFPKEGPSILRIQQVVRGDSAAYFCASSPATDNYGYTFGSGTRLTVV.

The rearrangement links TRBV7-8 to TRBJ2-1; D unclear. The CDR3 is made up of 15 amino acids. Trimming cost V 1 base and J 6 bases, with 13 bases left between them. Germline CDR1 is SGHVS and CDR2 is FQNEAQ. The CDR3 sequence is CASSLVGVSTNEQFF. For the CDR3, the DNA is TGTGCCAGCAGCTTAGTTGGCGTCTCCACCAATGAGCAGTTCTTC.

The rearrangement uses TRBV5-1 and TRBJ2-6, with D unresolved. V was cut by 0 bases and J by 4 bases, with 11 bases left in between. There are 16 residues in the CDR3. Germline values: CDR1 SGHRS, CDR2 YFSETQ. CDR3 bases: TGCGCCAGCAGCTTGGCCGCACTGGGGGGGGCCAACGTCCTGACTTTC. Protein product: CASSLAALGGANVLTF.

The CDR3, as DNA: TGTGCCAGTAGAGCGACAGGGCAGGGCCCATTAACCGGGGAGCTGTTTTTT. Protein sequence: CASRATGQGPLTGELFF. The chain uses TRBV19 and TRBJ2-2; TRBD1 matches at 7 bases. Trimming took 6 bases from V and 5 from J; bases not matched to a gene: 15. Germline-derived CDR1 and CDR2 are LNHDA and SQIVND (reference sequence). The CDR3 length is 17 residues.

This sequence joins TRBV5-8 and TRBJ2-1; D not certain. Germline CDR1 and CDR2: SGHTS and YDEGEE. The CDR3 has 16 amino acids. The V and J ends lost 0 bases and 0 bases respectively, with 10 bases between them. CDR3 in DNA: TGTGCCAGCAGCTTGGGTCACCCGGGCTCCTACAATGAGCAGTTCTTC. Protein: CASSLGHPGSYNEQFF.

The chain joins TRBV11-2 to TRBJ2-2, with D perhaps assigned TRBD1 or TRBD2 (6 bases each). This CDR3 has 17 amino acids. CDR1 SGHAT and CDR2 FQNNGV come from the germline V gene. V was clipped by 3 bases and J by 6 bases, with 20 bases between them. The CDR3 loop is CASSFIRGGGTAGELFF. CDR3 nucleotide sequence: TGTGCCAGCAGCTTTATCAGGGGCGGAGGGACGGCCGGGGAGCTGTTTTTT.

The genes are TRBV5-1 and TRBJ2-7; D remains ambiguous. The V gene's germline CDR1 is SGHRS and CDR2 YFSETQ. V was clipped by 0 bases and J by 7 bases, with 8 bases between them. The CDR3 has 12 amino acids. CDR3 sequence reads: CASSLAGREQYF. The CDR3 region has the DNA TGCGCCAGCAGCTTGGCCGGGCGGGAGCAGTACTTC.

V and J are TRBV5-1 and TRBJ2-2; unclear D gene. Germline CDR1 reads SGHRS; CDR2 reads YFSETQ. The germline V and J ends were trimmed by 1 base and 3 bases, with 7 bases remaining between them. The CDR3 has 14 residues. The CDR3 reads CASSLIADTGELFF. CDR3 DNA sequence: TGCGCCAGCAGCTTGATCGCGGACACCGGGGAGCTGTTTTTT.

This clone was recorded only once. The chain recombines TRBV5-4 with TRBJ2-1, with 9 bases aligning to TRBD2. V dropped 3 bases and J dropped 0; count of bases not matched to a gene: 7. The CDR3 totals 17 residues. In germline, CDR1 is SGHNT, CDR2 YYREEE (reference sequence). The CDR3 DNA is TGTGCCAGCAGCTACCCTTTTAGCGGGAGCTCCTACAATGAGCAGTTCTTC. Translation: CASSYPFSGSSYNEQFF. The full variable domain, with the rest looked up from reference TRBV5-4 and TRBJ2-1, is ETGVTQSPTHLIKTRGQQVTLRCSSQSGHNTVSWYQQALGQGPQFIFQYYREEENGRGNFPPRFSGLQFPNYSSELNVNALELDDSALYLCASSYPFSGSSYNEQFFGPGTRLTVL.